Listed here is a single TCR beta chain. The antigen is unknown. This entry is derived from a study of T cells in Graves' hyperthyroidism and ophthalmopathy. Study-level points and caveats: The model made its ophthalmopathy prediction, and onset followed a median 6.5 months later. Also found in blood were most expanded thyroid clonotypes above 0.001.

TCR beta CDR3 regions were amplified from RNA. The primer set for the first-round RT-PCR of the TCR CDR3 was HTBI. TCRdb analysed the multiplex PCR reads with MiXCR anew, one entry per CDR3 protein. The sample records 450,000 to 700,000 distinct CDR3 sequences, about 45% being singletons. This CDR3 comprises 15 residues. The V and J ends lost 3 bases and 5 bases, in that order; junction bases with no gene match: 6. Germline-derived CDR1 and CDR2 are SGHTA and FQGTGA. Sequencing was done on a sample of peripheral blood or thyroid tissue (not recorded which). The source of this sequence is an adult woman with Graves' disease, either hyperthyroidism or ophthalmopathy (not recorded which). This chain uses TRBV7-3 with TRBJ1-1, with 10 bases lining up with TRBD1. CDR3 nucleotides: TGTGCCAGCAGCTTTAATGGACAGGGGGAGACTGAAGCTTTCTTT. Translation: CASSFNGQGETEAFF.